This entry features one T cell receptor beta chain sequence. Its antigen is unknown. This sample was included in a study of cytomegalovirus exposure and HLA in healthy donors. Vbeta (60) and Jbeta (13) primers were used in the PCR. Produced via immunoSEQ multiplex PCR; TCRdb's table is partial and in-frame only. The table records some 65,000 clones, 78% of them present only once. V dropped 3 bases and J dropped 4; count of bases not matched to a gene: 4. CDR1 SGHRS and CDR2 YFSETQ come from the germline V gene. This CDR3 has 14 residues. Regarding the study as a whole: Association of a missense DCLRE1C variant with TCR beta V- and J-gene trimming was reported in a later analysis. Cytomegalovirus-associated TCR beta chains were listed, numbering under 200. In a later analysis, HLA-associated beta chains showed higher expansion and lower generation probabilities than comparable chains.

This sequence was found in a girl aged 5 to 17 in good health and CMV-seropositive. The material sequenced was PBMCs. V usage is TRBV5-1 and J usage is TRBJ1-1; TRBD1 agrees at 9 bases. This chain's CDR3 is CASSYDRGSTEAFF. The CDR3 DNA follows: TGCGCCAGCAGCTATGACAGGGGGAGCACTGAAGCTTTCTTT. Supplemented by reference TRBV5-1 and TRBJ1-1, the full variable domain reads KAGVTQTPRYLIKTRGQQVTLSCSPISGHRSVSWYQQTPGQGLQFLFEYFSETQRNKGNFPGRFSGRQFSNSRSEMNVSTLELGDSALYLCASSYDRGSTEAFFGQGTRLTVV.